The T cell receptor (beta chain) under discussion was sequenced for a study of blood T cell repertoires in COVID-19. The overall study: The study drew acute and convalescent COVID-19 samples from the United States, Italy and Spain. The analysed material was cDNA or gDNA that came from T cells, B-cell-depleted T cells, or PBMCs.

In the study's own analysis: Nucleated cell number was recorded as an estimate derived from reference gene primer amplification. Profiling relied on immunoSEQ multiplex PCR, and the TCRdb table lists in-frame clones only, not all of them. V, J and clone size derive from that table, while D and trimming were established from the DNA sequence. The sample shows about 270,000 clones, more than 65% of them seen only once. The CDR3 contains 17 residues. Germline V CDR1 and CDR2: SGHRS, YFSETQ. V was pared by 3 bases and J by 0 bases, with 8 bases of the junction left unmatched. The sample consisted of peripheral blood. This chain links TRBV5-1 with TRBJ1-3; 8 bases agree with TRBD1. This receptor was taken from a woman aged 18 to 35 with acute or convalescent COVID-19. The CDR3 protein is CASSSGTGDSSGNTIYF. CDR3 DNA: TGCGCCAGCAGCTCCGGGACAGGAGACAGCTCTGGAAACACCATATATTTT. Looking up the rest from reference TRBV5-1 and TRBJ1-3 gives the full variable domain: KAGVTQTPRYLIKTRGQQVTLSCSPISGHRSVSWYQQTPGQGLQFLFEYFSETQRNKGNFPGRFSGRQFSNSRSEMNVSTLELGDSALYLCASSSGTGDSSGNTIYFGEGSWLTVV.